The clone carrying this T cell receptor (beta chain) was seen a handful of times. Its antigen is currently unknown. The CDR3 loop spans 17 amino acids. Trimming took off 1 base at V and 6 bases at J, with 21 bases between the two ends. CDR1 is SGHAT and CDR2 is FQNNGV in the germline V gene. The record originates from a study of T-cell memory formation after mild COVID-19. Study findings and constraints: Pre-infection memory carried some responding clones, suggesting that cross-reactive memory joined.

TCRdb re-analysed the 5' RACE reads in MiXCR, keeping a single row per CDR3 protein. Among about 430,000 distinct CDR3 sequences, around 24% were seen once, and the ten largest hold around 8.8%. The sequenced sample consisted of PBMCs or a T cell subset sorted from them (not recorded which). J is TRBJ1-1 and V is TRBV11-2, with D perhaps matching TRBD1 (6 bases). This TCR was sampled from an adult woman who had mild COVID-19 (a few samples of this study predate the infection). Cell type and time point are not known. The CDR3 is CASSLGLQGGFNAEAFF. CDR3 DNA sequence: TGTGCCAGCAGCTTAGGTCTCCAAGGGGGGTTTAACGCTGAAGCTTTCTTT. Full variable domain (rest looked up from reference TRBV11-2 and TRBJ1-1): EAGVAQSPRYKIIEKRQSVAFWCNPISGHATLYWYQQILGQGPKLLIQFQNNGVVDDSQLPKDRFSAERLKGVDSTLKIQPAKLEDSAVYLCASSLGLQGGFNAEAFFGQGTRLTVV.